This TCR beta chain originates from a study of shared clonotypes between healthy human individuals (dated by TCRdb to the early 2020s). With respect to the entire study: The cohort included three men and a couple of women between 18 and 49 years of age. To estimate repertoire size and how much clonotypes are shared between individuals, the study performed deep sequencing of blood TCR repertoires from roughly five healthy adults. To increase sequencing depth and limit assay-specific biases, TCR repertoire library preparation and sequencing were carried out by different laboratories using diverse techniques. Per donor, leukapheresis produced somewhere between about 0.9 and 9.5 billion PBMCs. Broader findings and caveats from the paper: Pairwise subsampling led to the expectation that sequencing depth would affect the degree of clonotype sharing among donors. Sampling was restricted to blood, and TCR repertoires in tissues likely differ from the TCR repertoires found in blood. The small number of donors limited the genetic and exposure-history diversity represented.

Healthy HIV-negative adults with no recently reported acute infections or vaccinations were included as donors. Every donor was a Caucasian adult living in Nashville, Tennessee, USA. In the unsorted samples, 70 million to 95 million PBMCs were counted, and genomic DNA was extracted using the QIAamp DNA Blood Mini kit. Blood was collected by leukapheresis, and PBMCs were isolated by Ficoll-Histopaque density gradient centrifugation and then cryopreserved in liquid nitrogen vapor phase. Its CDR3 holds 15 amino acids, cysteine through phenylalanine. Of all the DNA, just the CDR3 is kept, 45 bases in frame from base 1. As encoded in the germline V gene, CDR1 is SGHRS while CDR2 is YFSETQ. The junction shows trimming of 4 bases on V and 1 base on J, and the gene matches do not reach 5 bases of it. TCR CDR3 regions were amplified from genomic DNA by multiplex PCR using the deep immunoSEQ assay. Extracted genomic DNA from each cell subset was distributed evenly across all wells of several immunoSEQ 96-well plates, and each plate was treated as a replicate. For unsorted PBMC, roughly 0.3 ug genomic DNA, equal to about 29,000 T cell genomes, was loaded into each replicate PCR. Ten immunoSEQ deep assay plates were used to sequence the unsorted PBMC genomic DNA. Purified libraries were measured with a Qubit 3.0 fluorometer, size-checked on a Bioanalyzer 2100, and measured again with the KAPA Library Quantification kit. Every immunoSEQ 96-well plate was sequenced on a dedicated single-read 150-cycle Illumina NextSeq 550 flow cell. In the paper's pipeline: Because the immunoSEQ output included only junctional sequences and no quality scores, the filtering could not be the same as the filtering used for full-length reads. Sequences were annotated with PyIR, a Python wrapper for IgBLAST v1.9, using IMGT germline references to assign V/J genes and CDR3. Reads were removed for weak V/J assignments (E-value above 1e-6), missing CDR3, stop codons, out-of-frame junctions, or ambiguous translated residues. V3J clonotypes were defined as sequences sharing the same inferred V gene, J gene, and CDR3 amino acid sequence. To compute the percentage overlap between repertoires, the number of shared unique clonotypes was divided by the size of the smaller repertoire. Repertoire richness was assessed with RTK rarefaction, the Chao1 estimator, and Recon v2.1 estimates of unobserved clonotypes. TCRdb provides this immuneACCESS table in a form limited to in-frame rearrangements. Some clones are lacking; in checked studies, under half of them reflect an unresolved V gene, and why the rest are absent is not known. That table is the source of V, J and clone size, and D and trimming were worked out from the DNA. The sample has roughly 490,000 clones on record, 76% of them singletons. The ten largest make up 10% to 15% of the sample.

Worth noting for this clone: The antigen it recognizes is unknown. Per-nucleotide qualities are absent, and no much larger clonotype sits a single base away.

Sequencing used PBMCs. The receptor comes from a woman aged 40-49 years in good health. Some clones in this sample may be carry-over from other donors' samples. The chain joins TRBV5-1 to TRBJ2-5; 9 of the junction bases match TRBD1. The CDR3 corresponds to CASSRTGAIQETQYF. DNA sequence: TGCGCCAGCAGCCGGACAGGGGCTATCCAAGAGACCCAGTACTTC.